These T cell receptor beta chains were read from a single sample in a study of blood T cell repertoires in COVID-19. Clones were read by immunoSEQ multiplex PCR, and TCRdb kept only the in-frame ones, dropping some. The table has approximately 300,000 clones, around 87% seen once. The sample was PBMCs or T cells enriched from blood (not recorded which). The receptors here all came from a woman aged 25 to 45 who had recovered from COVID-19. CDR3s include the opening cysteine and the closing phenylalanine or tryptophan. The D gene is left open where the match is weak. For some rows the clone size is stated as once, few or many, or as a class when expanded; others skip it.

D gene	clone size	V gene	J gene	CDR3 DNA	CDR3 protein
TRBD1	NA	TRBV7-2	TRBJ2-7	TGTGCCAGCAGCAGCCGGGACAGGGTATACGAGCAGTACTTC	CASSSRDRVYEQYF
NA	once	TRBV7-9	TRBJ1-5	TGTGCCAGCAGCCAAACAGGGCCCTATAGCAATCAGCCCCAGCATTTT	CASSQTGPYSNQPQHF
NA	NA	TRBV19	TRBJ1-5	TGTGCCAGTAGTAGTTACAGGGAAGTTCAGCCCCAGCATTTT	CASSSYREVQPQHF
TRBD2	NA	TRBV9	TRBJ2-5	TGTGCCAGCAGCGCGGGACTAGCTTCGGCGGCCCAGTACTTC	CASSAGLASAAQYF
NA	NA	TRBV30	TRBJ1-2	TGTGCCTGGAGCCCCGCGTCCGGGAGGTATGGCTACACCTTC	CAWSPASGRYGYTF
NA	NA	TRBV3-1/TRBV3-2	TRBJ2-5	TGTGCCAGCAGCCCCTGGGGAACAGGGCATTGGGAGACCCAGTACTTC	CASSPWGTGHWETQYF
TRBD2	NA	TRBV4-1	TRBJ2-3	TGCGCCAGCAGCTGGCCCGGGACTAGCGGGGGTCCTAGCACAGATACGCAGTATTTT	CASSWPGTSGGPSTDTQYF
TRBD1	NA	TRBV3-1/TRBV3-2	TRBJ2-7	TGTGCCAGCAGCTTCGGGACAGGGTACGAGCAGTACTTC	CASSFGTGYEQYF
TRBD1	few	TRBV10-1	TRBJ2-5	TGCGCCAGCAGTGATATACCTAGGACAGGACCCAAAGAGACCCAGTACTTC	CASSDIPRTGPKETQYF
TRBD1	NA	TRBV6-1	TRBJ1-1	TGTGCCAGCAGTGACCCCTCCTGGACAGGGGACACTGAAGCTTTCTTT	CASSDPSWTGDTEAFF
TRBD1	NA	TRBV15	TRBJ1-2	TGTGCCACCAGCAGAGATCCTGGGACAGGGGGCTATGGCTACACCTTC	CATSRDPGTGGYGYTF
NA	NA	TRBV5-6	TRBJ1-3	TGTGCCAGCAGCTCAAGGGGCTGGTCTGGAAACACCATATATTTT	CASSSRGWSGNTIYF
TRBD2	NA	TRBV4-1	TRBJ2-3	TGCGCCAGCAGCCAAGAACCCACCAGCGGGGGGGACGTTACGCAGTATTTT	CASSQEPTSGGDVTQYF
TRBD1	once	TRBV4-1	TRBJ1-5	TGCGCCAGCAGCTCCGACAGGGACTCATGGCAGCCCCAGCATTTT	CASSSDRDSWQPQHF
NA	NA	TRBV21-1	TRBJ1-2	TGTGCCAGCAGCAAAAGGACAGGGAATGGCTACACCTTC	CASSKRTGNGYTF
NA	NA	TRBV28	TRBJ1-2	TGTGCCAGCAGTTTAAGCGAATTGGGCTACACCTTC	CASSLSELGYTF
NA	NA	TRBV15	TRBJ1-2	TGTGCCACCAGCAGAGATTTTAGTGTTGGGGGCCACTATGGCTACACCTTC	CATSRDFSVGGHYGYTF
NA	NA	TRBV21-1	TRBJ1-5	TGTGCCAGCAGCATGCACCACCACAGGGTCGAGAGCAATCAGCCCCAGCATTTT	CASSMHHHRVESNQPQHF
TRBD1	NA	TRBV5-5	TRBJ2-7	TGTGCCAGCAGCTTTCAATCGGCAGGGGGTGGGTACGAGCAGTACTTC	CASSFQSAGGGYEQYF
NA	NA	TRBV7-2	TRBJ1-3	TGTGCCAGCAGCTTAGTAACAGGGGGAAACACCATATATTTT	CASSLVTGGNTIYF
NA	NA	TRBV29-1	TRBJ2-6	TGCAGCGTTGATCGTGGGGCCAACGTCCTGACTTTC	CSVDRGANVLTF
NA	few	TRBV19	TRBJ1-2	TGTGCCAGTAGTCGTCAGGTGAACTATGGCTACACCTTC	CASSRQVNYGYTF
NA	NA	TRBV20-1	TRBJ2-5	TGCAGTGCGGGCCAGGGTCGGACCCAGTACTTC	CSAGQGRTQYF
NA	NA	TRBV28	TRBJ2-7	TGTGCCAGCAGTTTGGTTCGGGAGCAGTACTTC	CASSLVREQYF
NA	NA	TRBV18	TRBJ1-4	TGTGCCAGCTCCCTAAATAGCCCGGACACTGCAACTAATGAAAAACTGTTTTTT	CASSLNSPDTATNEKLFF
NA	NA	TRBV19	TRBJ2-6	TGTGCCAGTAGTGCCGACAGGGCCAACGTCCTGACTTTC	CASSADRANVLTF
NA	NA	TRBV6-5	TRBJ2-5	TGTGCCAGCAGTTACTGGGCAGGGCGCCAAGAGACCCAGTACTTC	CASSYWAGRQETQYF
NA	NA	TRBV12-3/TRBV12-4	TRBJ2-7	TGTGCCAGCAGTTTAGGGCCCCACGGAGGGCAGTACTTC	CASSLGPHGGQYF
TRBD1	NA	TRBV2	TRBJ1-2	TGTGCCAGCAGTGAAGTGGGGACAGGGCAGGGCTACACCTTC	CASSEVGTGQGYTF
TRBD1	NA	TRBV9	TRBJ1-1	TGTGCCAGCAGCGTAGACAGGGGAACTGAAGCTTTCTTT	CASSVDRGTEAFF
TRBD2	NA	TRBV5-1	TRBJ2-5	TGCGCCAGCAGCGCAGCTAGCGGGGGGGGTCAGAAGACCCAGTACTTC	CASSAASGGGQKTQYF
TRBD1	NA	TRBV6-2/TRBV6-3	TRBJ2-7	TGTGCCAGCAGTCCGGGGACAGACACGCGGGAGCAGTACTTC	CASSPGTDTREQYF
TRBD2	NA	TRBV6-5	TRBJ2-3	TGTGCCAGCCGACTAGCGGGGGGCACAGATACGCAGTATTTT	CASRLAGGTDTQYF
NA	NA	TRBV5-1	TRBJ2-7	TGCGCCAGCAGCGTCGAGGTGGGAACGGGGTACGAGCAGTACTTC	CASSVEVGTGYEQYF
TRBD2	once	TRBV7-2	TRBJ2-3	TGTGCCAGCAGCTTAGGGCTAGCGGGGGGCGGCACAGATACGCAGTATTTT	CASSLGLAGGGTDTQYF
NA	NA	TRBV28	TRBJ2-4	TGTGCCAGCAGTTTGGAGTTGGCCAAAAACATTCAGTACTTC	CASSLELAKNIQYF
NA	NA	TRBV19	TRBJ1-5	TGTGCCAGTACCCTGTCGGGGGGCAATCAGCCCCAGCATTTT	CASTLSGGNQPQHF